This is a list of T cell receptor beta chains from one sample in a study of T cells after yellow fever vaccination. TCRdb used MiXCR to reprocess the 5' RACE reads, holding one entry per CDR3 protein. The sample carries under 550,000 distinct CDR3 sequences, less than 25% recorded once. Here the sequenced sample was PBMCs, taken approximately 22 days after the first yellow fever vaccination. Receptors were obtained from a man aged 18 to 30 who received the YFV17D yellow fever vaccine. The CDR3 runs from the conserved cysteine through the conserved F or W. A D gene is named only where the DNA matches it firmly. A row's size may be missing; if present it is once, few, many or a size class.

v_call: TRBV20-1; d_call: NA; clone_size: NA; j_call: TRBJ1-2; cdr3_nt: TGCAGTGCTAGAGATCGTCCATCGGGCGGCTACACCTTC; cdr3_aa: CSARDRPSGGYTF
v_call: TRBV5-8; d_call: TRBD1; clone_size: NA; j_call: TRBJ1-5; cdr3_nt: TGTGCCAGCACAGGGGGCTTCCCTAATCAGCCCCAGCATTTT; cdr3_aa: CASTGGFPNQPQHF
v_call: TRBV29-1; d_call: NA; clone_size: NA; j_call: TRBJ2-3; cdr3_nt: TGCAGCGCTCGAGTACTAGATCGTGCTAGCACAGATACGCAGTATTTT; cdr3_aa: CSARVLDRASTDTQYF
v_call: TRBV5-1; d_call: NA; clone_size: NA; j_call: TRBJ1-1; cdr3_nt: TGCGCCAGCAGCTTAAGTTTGCGGGTGGAGCGACGGTCGAACACTGAAGCTTTCTTT; cdr3_aa: CASSLSLRVERRSNTEAFF
v_call: TRBV12-3/TRBV12-4; d_call: TRBD2; clone_size: NA; j_call: TRBJ2-7; cdr3_nt: TGTGCCAGCAGTTCCCCCCGGGGGGCCTACGAGCAGTACTTC; cdr3_aa: CASSSPRGAYEQYF
v_call: TRBV12-3/TRBV12-4; d_call: NA; clone_size: NA; j_call: TRBJ1-2; cdr3_nt: TGTGCCAGCAGTTTAGGGGCGGCCTATGGCTACACCTTC; cdr3_aa: CASSLGAAYGYTF
v_call: TRBV20-1; d_call: TRBD2; clone_size: NA; j_call: TRBJ2-1; cdr3_nt: TGCAGTGCTCCTCGGAGGGGACTAGCTTACAATGAGCAGTTCTTC; cdr3_aa: CSAPRRGLAYNEQFF
v_call: TRBV20-1; d_call: NA; clone_size: NA; j_call: TRBJ2-3; cdr3_nt: TGCAGTTTACCCGGGATTCCGACAGATACGCAGTATTTT; cdr3_aa: CSLPGIPTDTQYF
v_call: TRBV27; d_call: TRBD2; clone_size: NA; j_call: TRBJ2-3; cdr3_nt: TGTGCCAGCAGTTCCGGACTAGTCGGCACAGATACGCAGTATTTT; cdr3_aa: CASSSGLVGTDTQYF
v_call: TRBV5-8; d_call: NA; clone_size: few; j_call: TRBJ1-5; cdr3_nt: TGTGCCAGCAGCTTTTTCCCCTCAGGATCGCATTTT; cdr3_aa: CASSFFPSGSHF
v_call: TRBV4-2; d_call: NA; clone_size: once; j_call: TRBJ1-1; cdr3_nt: TGTGCCAGCAGCCCACAAGGGACACTCATGAACACTGAAGCTTTCTTT; cdr3_aa: CASSPQGTLMNTEAFF
v_call: TRBV29-1; d_call: NA; clone_size: few; j_call: TRBJ2-2; cdr3_nt: TGCAGCTATGAGGGCGCCGGGGAGCTGTTTTTT; cdr3_aa: CSYEGAGELFF
v_call: TRBV12-3/TRBV12-4; d_call: NA; clone_size: NA; j_call: TRBJ2-1; cdr3_nt: TGTGCCAGCACCCTCCCAGGGACCTACAATGAGCAGTTCTTC; cdr3_aa: CASTLPGTYNEQFF
v_call: TRBV6-2/TRBV6-3; d_call: NA; clone_size: NA; j_call: TRBJ1-2; cdr3_nt: TGTGCCAGCAGCCGGACAGATTTTTATGGCTACACCTTC; cdr3_aa: CASSRTDFYGYTF
v_call: TRBV6-5; d_call: NA; clone_size: NA; j_call: TRBJ2-7; cdr3_nt: TGTGCCAGCAGTTACTTTACAGGGTACGAGCAGTACTTC; cdr3_aa: CASSYFTGYEQYF
v_call: TRBV10-3; d_call: NA; clone_size: few; j_call: TRBJ1-1; cdr3_nt: TGTGCCGGCCGGGAGCGTCACGATCGAGTTGAAGCTTTCTTT; cdr3_aa: CAGRERHDRVEAFF